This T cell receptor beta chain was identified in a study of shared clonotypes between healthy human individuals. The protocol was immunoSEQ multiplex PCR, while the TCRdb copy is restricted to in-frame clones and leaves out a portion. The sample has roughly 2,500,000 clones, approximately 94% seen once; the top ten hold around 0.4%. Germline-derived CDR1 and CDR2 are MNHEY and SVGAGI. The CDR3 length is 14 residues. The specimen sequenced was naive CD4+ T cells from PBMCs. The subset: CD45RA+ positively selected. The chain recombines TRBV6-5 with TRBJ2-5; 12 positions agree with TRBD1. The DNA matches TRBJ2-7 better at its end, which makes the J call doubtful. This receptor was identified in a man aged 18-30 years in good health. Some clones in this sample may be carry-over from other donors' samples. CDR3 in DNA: TGTGCCAGCAGCCCGGGACAGGGGGCGACCGAGCAGTACTTC. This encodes CASSPGQGATEQYF.